These T cell receptor beta chains were read from a single sample in a study of a mutant IDH1 vaccine in newly diagnosed glioma. No antigen has been identified for these receptors. Sequencing was performed with immunoSEQ multiplex PCR; in TCRdb, only in-frame clones are kept and a portion is missing. The sample consists of about 54,000 clones, 81% of them appearing once. Sequenced here: PBMCs, sampled from a glioma patient whose treatment included an IDH1 peptide vaccine. These receptors were taken from a man aged 25-45 years with glioma. CDR3s include the opening cysteine and the closing phenylalanine or tryptophan. Fields, in order: D gene, clone size, V gene, J gene, CDR3 protein, CDR3 DNA. The D gene is left open where the match is weak. A row's size may be missing; if present it is once, few, many or a size class.

>TRBD1|NA|TRBV6-5|TRBJ1-1
CASSRGDRMSTEAFF
TGTGCCAGCAGCCGAGGGGACAGGATGAGCACTGAAGCTTTCTTT
>NA|NA|TRBV5-1|TRBJ2-5
CASSLWGDKETQYF
TGCGCCAGCAGCTTGTGGGGCGATAAAGAGACCCAGTACTTC
>NA|NA|TRBV20-1|TRBJ1-2
CSEVTNYGYTF
TGCAGTGAGGTGACTAACTATGGCTACACCTTC
>NA|NA|TRBV6-5|TRBJ1-5
CASKPDLTNQPQHF
TGTGCCAGCAAACCGGACCTAACGAATCAGCCCCAGCATTTT
>NA|NA|TRBV9|TRBJ2-1
CASSVNNEQFF
TGTGCCAGCAGCGTTAACAATGAGCAGTTCTTC
>NA|few|TRBV5-6|TRBJ1-1
CASSLFREAFF
TGTGCCAGCAGCTTGTTCAGAGAAGCTTTCTTT
>NA|NA|TRBV4-1|TRBJ1-5
CASSPGADSNQPQHF
TGCGCCAGCAGCCCCGGGGCTGATAGCAATCAGCCCCAGCATTTT
>TRBD1|NA|TRBV2|TRBJ1-6
CASSEVGQGVSPLHF
TGTGCCAGCAGTGAAGTGGGACAGGGGGTCTCACCCCTCCACTTT
>NA|NA|TRBV5-1|TRBJ1-5
CASSLGSNQPQHF
TGCGCCAGCAGCCTGGGTAGCAATCAGCCCCAGCATTTT
>TRBD1|few|TRBV5-1|TRBJ1-6
CASSRAGTENSPLHF
TGCGCCAGCAGCAGAGCCGGGACAGAAAATTCACCCCTCCACTTT
>TRBD1|few|TRBV7-9|TRBJ1-1
CASSSRDSPEAFF
TGTGCCAGCAGCTCCCGGGACAGCCCTGAAGCTTTCTTT
>NA|few|TRBV2|TRBJ1-1
CASSVRFTEAFF
TGTGCCAGCAGTGTACGGTTCACTGAAGCTTTCTTT
>NA|few|TRBV6-5|TRBJ1-2
CASNQEGNNYGYTF
TGTGCCAGCAATCAGGAGGGGAATAACTATGGCTACACCTTC
>NA|NA|TRBV11-3|TRBJ2-1
CASSLGRGSSYNEQFF
TGTGCCAGCAGTTTAGGGCGGGGAAGCTCCTACAATGAGCAGTTCTTC
>NA|NA|TRBV6-5|TRBJ2-3
CASASGSTDTQYF
TGTGCCAGCGCTTCCGGTAGCACAGATACGCAGTATTTT
>NA|NA|TRBV7-6|TRBJ1-3
CASSSRGSGNTIYF
TGTGCCAGCAGCTCCAGGGGTTCTGGAAACACCATATATTTT
>TRBD1|NA|TRBV6-6|TRBJ2-7
CASSYDRGRNEQYF
TGTGCCAGCAGTTACGACAGGGGGCGTAACGAGCAGTACTTC
>NA|few|TRBV18|TRBJ1-2
CASAPGQSYGYTF
TGTGCCAGCGCACCCGGACAGAGCTATGGCTACACCTTC